A selection of T cell receptor beta chains follows, all from one sample in a study of T cells after yellow fever vaccination. TCRdb processed the 5' RACE reads anew with MiXCR; each CDR3 protein has one entry. Of 100,000 to 150,000 distinct CDR3 sequences listed, under 8.5% are singletons. The starting material was CD4+ T cells sorted from PBMCs, obtained roughly 10 days after the first yellow fever vaccination. Receptors originate from a man between 18 and 29 years old who received the YFV17D yellow fever vaccine. The CDR3 runs from the conserved cysteine through the conserved F or W. Each record gives: CDR3 length, V gene, J gene, D gene, clone size, CDR3 DNA, CDR3 protein. D genes are given only for firm matches. Clone size appears in some rows only: once, few, many, or a class for an expanded clone.

len: 11; v_gene: TRBV18; j_gene: TRBJ2-3; d_gene: -; abundance: many; CDR3nt: TGTGCCAGCAGTTATACAGATACGCAGTATTTT; CDR3aa: CASSYTDTQYF
len: 13; v_gene: TRBV7-6; j_gene: TRBJ2-7; d_gene: -; abundance: few; CDR3nt: TGTGCCAGCAGCTTGGGCGTGAGGTACGAGCAGTACTTC; CDR3aa: CASSLGVRYEQYF
len: 14; v_gene: TRBV11-2; j_gene: TRBJ1-5; d_gene: -; abundance: many; CDR3nt: TGTGCCAGCAGCTTAGAAGGTTTTGGTCAGCCCCAGCATTTT; CDR3aa: CASSLEGFGQPQHF
len: 13; v_gene: TRBV5-6; j_gene: TRBJ2-7; d_gene: -; abundance: many; CDR3nt: TGTGCCAGCATGCCGGCGGACTACGAGGAAAAGTACTTC; CDR3aa: CASMPADYEEKYF
len: 13; v_gene: TRBV15; j_gene: TRBJ1-6; d_gene: TRBD1; abundance: few; CDR3nt: TGTGCCACCAGCAGAGGACAGGGATCACCCCTCCACTTT; CDR3aa: CATSRGQGSPLHF
len: 15; v_gene: TRBV7-3; j_gene: TRBJ1-1; d_gene: -; abundance: -; CDR3nt: TGTGCCAGCAGCTTAATGGGGGGGGTGAACACTGAAGCTTTCTTT; CDR3aa: CASSLMGGVNTEAFF
len: 14; v_gene: TRBV6-5; j_gene: TRBJ1-6; d_gene: -; abundance: many; CDR3nt: TGTGCCAGCAGTTACGATCTCAAGGACTCACCCCTCCACTTT; CDR3aa: CASSYDLKDSPLHF
len: 10; v_gene: TRBV6-5; j_gene: TRBJ2-7; d_gene: -; abundance: -; CDR3nt: TGTGCCAGCAGTTACTACGAGCAGTACTTC; CDR3aa: CASSYYEQYF
len: 16; v_gene: TRBV5-1; j_gene: TRBJ2-5; d_gene: TRBD1; abundance: many; CDR3nt: TGCGCCAGCAGCACGAACCGACAGGGCGTAAGGGAGACCCAGTACTTC; CDR3aa: CASSTNRQGVRETQYF
len: 14; v_gene: TRBV12-3/TRBV12-4; j_gene: TRBJ1-1; d_gene: TRBD1; abundance: -; CDR3nt: TGTGCCAGCAGTTTATTCCCCCCTGACAGGGAGGCTTTCTTT; CDR3aa: CASSLFPPDREAFF
len: 15; v_gene: TRBV9; j_gene: TRBJ2-5; d_gene: -; abundance: many; CDR3nt: TGTGCCAGCAGCGTAGGGGGACTCCGCGAAGAGACCCAGTACTTC; CDR3aa: CASSVGGLREETQYF
len: 14; v_gene: TRBV29-1; j_gene: TRBJ2-5; d_gene: TRBD2; abundance: -; CDR3nt: TGCAGCGCAGAAGGCGGGGGGGCATGGGAGACCCAGTACTTC; CDR3aa: CSAEGGGAWETQYF
len: 16; v_gene: TRBV4-2; j_gene: TRBJ1-4; d_gene: -; abundance: -; CDR3nt: TGTGCCAGCAGCCAAGATTCCGGGTTTACTAATGAAAAACTGTTTTTT; CDR3aa: CASSQDSGFTNEKLFF
len: 17; v_gene: TRBV13; j_gene: TRBJ2-3; d_gene: -; abundance: -; CDR3nt: TGTGCCAGCAGCTCCCGCCCGGAGGGGGCTCACACAGATACGCAGTATTTT; CDR3aa: CASSSRPEGAHTDTQYF
len: 12; v_gene: TRBV10-3; j_gene: TRBJ1-5; d_gene: -; abundance: many; CDR3nt: TGTGGCCTCCCGGAAAAGTATCAGCCCCAGCATTTT; CDR3aa: CGLPEKYQPQHF
len: 13; v_gene: TRBV6-1; j_gene: TRBJ1-5; d_gene: -; abundance: many; CDR3nt: TGTGCCAGCAGTGAACGGGGGGCCCAGCCCCAGCATTTT; CDR3aa: CASSERGAQPQHF
len: 12; v_gene: TRBV11-2; j_gene: TRBJ1-2; d_gene: -; abundance: many; CDR3nt: TGTGCCAGCAGCATAGGACAGTATGGCTACACCTTC; CDR3aa: CASSIGQYGYTF